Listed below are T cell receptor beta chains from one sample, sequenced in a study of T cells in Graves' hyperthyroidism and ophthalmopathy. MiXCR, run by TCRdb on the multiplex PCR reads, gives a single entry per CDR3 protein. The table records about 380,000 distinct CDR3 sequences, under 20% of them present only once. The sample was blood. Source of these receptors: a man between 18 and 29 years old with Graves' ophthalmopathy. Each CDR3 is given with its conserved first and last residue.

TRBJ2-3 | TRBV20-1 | CSARDLDRSTDTQYF
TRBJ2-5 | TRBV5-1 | CASSLDRNGGAETQYF
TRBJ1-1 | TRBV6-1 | CASSDETPRTEAFF
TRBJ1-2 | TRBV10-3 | CAISAGGRGGGYTF
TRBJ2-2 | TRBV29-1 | CSVEDLGTGELFF
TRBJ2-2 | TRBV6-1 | CASSEGTGGPDGELFF
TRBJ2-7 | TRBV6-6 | CASSYSGTGLPYEQYF
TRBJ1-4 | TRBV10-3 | CAISEPRNEKLFF
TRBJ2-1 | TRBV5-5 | CASSWKIGQGLYNEQFF
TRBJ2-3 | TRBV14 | CASSRRDRRLTDTQYF
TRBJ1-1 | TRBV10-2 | CASRTQDGTEAFF
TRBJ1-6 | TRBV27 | CASSLGTGGSPLHF
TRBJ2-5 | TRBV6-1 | CASSAGGETQYF
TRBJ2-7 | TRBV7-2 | CASSTSGLNFYEQYF
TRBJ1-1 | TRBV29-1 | CSVEEGWTEAFF
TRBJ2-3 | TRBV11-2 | CASTMGDTQYF
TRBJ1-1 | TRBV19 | CASSDPQRQGPVTEAFF